This T cell receptor (beta chain) was sequenced for a study of T cell clonotyping in hematopoietic cell transplantation. V was pared by 2 bases and J by 5 bases, with 5 bases of the junction left unmatched. This CDR3 is 15 amino acids long. Germline values: CDR1 LNHDA, CDR2 SQIVND (reference sequence). TCRdb's copy holds only in-frame clones and misses some; the assay was immunoSEQ multiplex PCR. The table records about 15,000 clones, 94% of them present only once. Sequenced material: PBMCs, taken 30 days after allogeneic stem cell transplant. The V call is TRBV19, the J call TRBJ2-7, with 11 bases fitting TRBD1. The clonotype was recovered from a male patient in his sixties or seventies who had an allogeneic stem cell transplant from an unrelated donor, so the T cells may come from the graft donor. Some clones in this sample may be carry-over from other donors' samples. CDR3 loop: CASSITGTGGNEQYF. In nucleotides, the CDR3 is TGTGCCAGTAGTATAACCGGGACAGGGGGTAACGAGCAGTACTTC.